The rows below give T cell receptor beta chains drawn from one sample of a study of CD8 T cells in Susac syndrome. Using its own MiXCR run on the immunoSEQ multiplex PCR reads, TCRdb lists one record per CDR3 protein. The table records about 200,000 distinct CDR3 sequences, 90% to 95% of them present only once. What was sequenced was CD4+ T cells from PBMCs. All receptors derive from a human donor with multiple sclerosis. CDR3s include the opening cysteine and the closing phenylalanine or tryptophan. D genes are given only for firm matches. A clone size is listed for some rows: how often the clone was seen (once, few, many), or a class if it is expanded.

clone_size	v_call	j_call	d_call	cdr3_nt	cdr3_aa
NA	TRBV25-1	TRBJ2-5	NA	TGTGCCAGCAGCGACAGGCCAAAAGAGACCCAGTACTTC	CASSDRPKETQYF
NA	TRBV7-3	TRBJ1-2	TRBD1	TGTGCCAGCAGCCCCACGGGACAGGGCTATGGCTACACCTTC	CASSPTGQGYGYTF
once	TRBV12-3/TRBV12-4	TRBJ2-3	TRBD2	TGTGCCAGCAGTCCGGGACTACGCACAGATACGCAGTATTTT	CASSPGLRTDTQYF
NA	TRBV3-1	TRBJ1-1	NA	TGTGCCAGCAGCCAAGATCGAGGGTCGTTGGCTTTCTTT	CASSQDRGSLAFF
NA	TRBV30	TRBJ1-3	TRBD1	TGTGCCTGGACCCAGCCAGGGGGCGCGGACACCATATATTTT	CAWTQPGGADTIYF
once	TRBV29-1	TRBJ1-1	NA	TGCAGCGTTGACCCCGGGACCGGCTGGACTGAAGCTTTCTTT	CSVDPGTGWTEAFF
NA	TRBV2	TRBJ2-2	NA	TGTGCCAGCAGTGGCAGGTTACCGAACACCGGGGAGCTGTTTTTT	CASSGRLPNTGELFF
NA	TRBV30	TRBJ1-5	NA	TGTGCCTGGAGTGTATCTCAGGGCAATCAGCCCCAGCATTTT	CAWSVSQGNQPQHF
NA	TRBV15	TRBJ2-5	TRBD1	TGTGCCACCAGCAGGGACAGGGCGGGAGAGACCCAGTACTTC	CATSRDRAGETQYF
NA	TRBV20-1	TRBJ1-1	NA	TGCAGTGCTGCGACAGGGAACACTGAAGCTTTCTTT	CSAATGNTEAFF
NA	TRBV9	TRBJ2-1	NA	TGTGCCAGCAGCGTGTACGGTTACAATGAGCAGTTCTTC	CASSVYGYNEQFF